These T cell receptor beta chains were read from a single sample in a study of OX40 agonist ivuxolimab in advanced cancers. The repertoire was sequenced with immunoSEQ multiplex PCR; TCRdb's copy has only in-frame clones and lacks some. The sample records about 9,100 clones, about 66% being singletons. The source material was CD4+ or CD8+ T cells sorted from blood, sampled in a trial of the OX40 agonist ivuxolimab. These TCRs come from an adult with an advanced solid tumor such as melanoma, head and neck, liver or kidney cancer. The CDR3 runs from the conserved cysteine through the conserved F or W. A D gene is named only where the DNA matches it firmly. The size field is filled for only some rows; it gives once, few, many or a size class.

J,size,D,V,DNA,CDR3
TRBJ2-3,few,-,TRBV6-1,TGTGCCAGCAGTGAAGAAGAAGGCAGCGCAGATACGCAGTATTTT,CASSEEEGSADTQYF
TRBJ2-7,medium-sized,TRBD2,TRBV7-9,TGTGCCAGCAGCCCCCAGGCTAGCGGCTACGAGCAGTACTTC,CASSPQASGYEQYF
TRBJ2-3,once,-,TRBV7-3,TGTGCCAGCAGCTTACTAGGGGGAAACCCTAGCACAGATACGCAGTATTTT,CASSLLGGNPSTDTQYF
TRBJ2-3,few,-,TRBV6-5,TGTGCCAGCAGTGGCGGGAGCACAGATACGCAGTATTTT,CASSGGSTDTQYF
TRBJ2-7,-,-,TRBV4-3,TGCGCCAGCAGCCAAGCAACGGGAGCGTACTACGAGCAGTACTTC,CASSQATGAYYEQYF
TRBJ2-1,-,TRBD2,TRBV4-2,TGTGCCAGCAGCCAAGACCCCCTAGCGGGAGGAGAGCAGTTCTTC,CASSQDPLAGGEQFF
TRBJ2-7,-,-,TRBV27,TGTGCCAGCAGTTTATGGGGGTCCCACGAGCAGTACTTC,CASSLWGSHEQYF
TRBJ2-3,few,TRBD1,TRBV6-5,TGTGCCAGCAGTGAAGGACAGGGGGCAGATACGCAGTATTTT,CASSEGQGADTQYF
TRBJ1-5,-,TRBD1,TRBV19,TGTGCCAGTAGTATGACAGGGTTCGGGCAGCCCCAGCATTTT,CASSMTGFGQPQHF
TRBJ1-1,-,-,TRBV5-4,TGTGCCAGTTCCGATCAGGGGAAGCACGCTGAAGCTTTCTTT,CASSDQGKHAEAFF
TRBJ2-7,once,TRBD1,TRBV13,TGTGCCAGCAGCTTAGGAGGACAGGGCTCCCGCGAGCAGTACTTC,CASSLGGQGSREQYF
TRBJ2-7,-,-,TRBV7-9,TGTGCCAGCAGCTTAGTAGCTAGCGCAAGCTCCTACGAGCAGTACTTC,CASSLVASASSYEQYF
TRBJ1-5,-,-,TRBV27,TGTGCCAGCAGTTTAGGCCAGGGGTATCAGCCCCAGCATTTT,CASSLGQGYQPQHF
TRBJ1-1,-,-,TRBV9,TGTGCCAGCAGCGTGGGGAGGATGAACACTGAAGCTTTCTTT,CASSVGRMNTEAFF
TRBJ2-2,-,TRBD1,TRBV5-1,TGCGCCAGCAGCGCTTTTCTTGGGACAGGTGGAACCGGGGAGCTGTTTTTT,CASSAFLGTGGTGELFF
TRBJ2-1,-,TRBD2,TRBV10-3,TGTGCCATCAGTGGGGGACTAACCAATGAGCAGTTCTTC,CAISGGLTNEQFF
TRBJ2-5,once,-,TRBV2,TGTGCCAGCAGTGAAGGGATCAACCAAGAGACCCAGTACTTC,CASSEGINQETQYF
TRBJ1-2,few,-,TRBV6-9,TGTGCCAGCAGCGTACATACAGGCACTGCCTATGGCTACACCTTC,CASSVHTGTAYGYTF
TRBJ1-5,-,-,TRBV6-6,TGTGCCAGCAGTCTCCCCGGGCAGCCCCAGCATTTT,CASSLPGQPQHF
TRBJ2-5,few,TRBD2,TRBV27,TGTGCCAGCAGTTTATACCCCCCTGGGGGACTACGTACGGGGCAAGAGACCCAGTACTTC,CASSLYPPGGLRTGQETQYF
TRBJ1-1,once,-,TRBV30,TGTGCCTGGGGGGTCTCGATGAACACTGAAGCTTTCTTT,CAWGVSMNTEAFF
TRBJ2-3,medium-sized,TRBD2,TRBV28,TGTGCCAGCAGTTTATTGGGGCTAGCGGGTTCTGCAGATACGCAGTATTTT,CASSLLGLAGSADTQYF
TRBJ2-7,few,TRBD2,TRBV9,TGTGCCAGCACGAGAGGCAGCGGGAGCTACGAGCAGTACTTC,CASTRGSGSYEQYF
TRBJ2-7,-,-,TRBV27,TGTGCCAGCAGCCCTGGGGGGTACGAGCAGTACTTC,CASSPGGYEQYF
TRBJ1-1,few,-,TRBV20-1,TGCAGTGCCGGTGGGGGTGCTTTCTTT,CSAGGGAFF
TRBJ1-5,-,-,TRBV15,TGTGCCACCAGCAGAGAGGGGGTTAGCAATCAGCCCCAGCATTTT,CATSREGVSNQPQHF
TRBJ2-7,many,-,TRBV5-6,TGTGCCAGCAGCTCCCCCCTCCGCAGGGTATTCTACGAGCAGTACTTC,CASSSPLRRVFYEQYF
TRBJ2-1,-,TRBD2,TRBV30,TGTGCCTGGAGGGGACTAGCGGAGTACAATGAGCAGTTCTTC,CAWRGLAEYNEQFF
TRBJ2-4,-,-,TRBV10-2,TGCGCCAGCAGTGAGACCGGCATTCAGTACTTC,CASSETGIQYF
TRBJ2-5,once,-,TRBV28,TGTGCCAGCAGCAAGAGACTCTACAGGCCCGAATTGGAGACCCAGTACTTC,CASSKRLYRPELETQYF
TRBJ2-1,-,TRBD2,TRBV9,TGTGCCAGCAGCGTAGCGAGCGGGGATGAGCAGTTCTTC,CASSVASGDEQFF
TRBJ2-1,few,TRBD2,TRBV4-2,TGTGCCAGCAGCCCCGGTCCCCTAGCGGGAGCCTACTACAATGAGCAGTTCTTC,CASSPGPLAGAYYNEQFF
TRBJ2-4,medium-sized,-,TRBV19,TGTGCCAGTAGTATAGACCAGAAAAACATTCAGTACTTC,CASSIDQKNIQYF
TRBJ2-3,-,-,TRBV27,TGTGCCAGCAGCCCAAGAGGACGGTACCTCACAGATACGCAGTATTTT,CASSPRGRYLTDTQYF
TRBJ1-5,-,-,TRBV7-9,TGTGCCAGCAGCCATGCAGGGCCGAGGGGCAATCAGCCCCAGCATTTT,CASSHAGPRGNQPQHF
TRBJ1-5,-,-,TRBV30,TGTGCCTGGAGTCACGGGGACACACCTAATCAGCCCCAGCATTTT,CAWSHGDTPNQPQHF